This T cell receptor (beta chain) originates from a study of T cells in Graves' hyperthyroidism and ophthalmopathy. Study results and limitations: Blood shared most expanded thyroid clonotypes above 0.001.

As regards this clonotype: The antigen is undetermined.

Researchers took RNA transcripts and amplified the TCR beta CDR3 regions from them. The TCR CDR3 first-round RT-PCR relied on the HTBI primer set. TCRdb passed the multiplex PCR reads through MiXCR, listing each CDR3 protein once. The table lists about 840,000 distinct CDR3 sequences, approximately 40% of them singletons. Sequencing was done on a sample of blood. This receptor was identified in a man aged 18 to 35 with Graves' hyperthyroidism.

The DNA of the CDR3 is TGTGCCAGCAGTGAGGTGTGGACACCGAACACTGAAGCTTTCTTT. Translation gives CASSEVWTPNTEAFF. The chain recombines TRBV6-1 with TRBJ1-1, with D maybe TRBD1 (5 bases). From germline, CDR1 is MNHNS and CDR2 SASEGT. The CDR3 length is 15 residues. Trimming cost V 3 bases and J 1 base, with 12 bases left between them.